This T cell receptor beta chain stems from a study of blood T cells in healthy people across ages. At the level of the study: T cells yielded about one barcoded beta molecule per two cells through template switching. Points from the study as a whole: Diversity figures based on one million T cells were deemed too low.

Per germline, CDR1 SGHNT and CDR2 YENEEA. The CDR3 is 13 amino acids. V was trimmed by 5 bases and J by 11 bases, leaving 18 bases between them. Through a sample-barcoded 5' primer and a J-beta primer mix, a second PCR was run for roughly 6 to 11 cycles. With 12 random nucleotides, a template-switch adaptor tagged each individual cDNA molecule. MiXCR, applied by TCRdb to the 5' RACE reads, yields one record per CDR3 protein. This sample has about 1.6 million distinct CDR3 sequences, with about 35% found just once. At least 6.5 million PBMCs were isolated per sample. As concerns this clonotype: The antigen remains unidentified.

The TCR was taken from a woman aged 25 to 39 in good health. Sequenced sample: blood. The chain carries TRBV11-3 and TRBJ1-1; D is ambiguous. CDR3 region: CASSRSTYDGAFF. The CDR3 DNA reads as TGTGCCAGCAGCCGCAGCACCTACGACGGGGCTTTCTTT.